This T cell receptor beta chain originates from a study of blood T cells in healthy people across ages. Study-level information: Per two T cells, template switching captured roughly one barcoded beta molecule.

This clonotype occurred many times. The length of the CDR3 is 11 residues. Trimming left V 5 bases short and J 11 bases short, with 15 bases between. CDR1 is DFQATT and CDR2 is SNEGSKA in the germline V gene (reference sequence). Alongside a J-beta primer mix, a sample-barcoded 5' primer served in a second PCR lasting roughly 6 to 12 cycles. Each cDNA molecule was tagged by a template-switch adaptor with 12 random nucleotides. MiXCR, applied by TCRdb to the 5' RACE reads, yields one record per CDR3 protein. The repertoire includes roughly 800,000 distinct CDR3 sequences, roughly 60% of them detected once, and roughly 20% sits in the top ten.

This TCR was sampled from a man aged 25 to 40 in good health. Input material: blood. This chain connects TRBV20-1 to TRBJ1-1; weak D call: TRBD1 (5 bases). CDR3 nucleotides: TGCAGTGCTTGGGACTTCCCCCTGGCTTTCTTT. Its translation is CSAWDFPLAFF.